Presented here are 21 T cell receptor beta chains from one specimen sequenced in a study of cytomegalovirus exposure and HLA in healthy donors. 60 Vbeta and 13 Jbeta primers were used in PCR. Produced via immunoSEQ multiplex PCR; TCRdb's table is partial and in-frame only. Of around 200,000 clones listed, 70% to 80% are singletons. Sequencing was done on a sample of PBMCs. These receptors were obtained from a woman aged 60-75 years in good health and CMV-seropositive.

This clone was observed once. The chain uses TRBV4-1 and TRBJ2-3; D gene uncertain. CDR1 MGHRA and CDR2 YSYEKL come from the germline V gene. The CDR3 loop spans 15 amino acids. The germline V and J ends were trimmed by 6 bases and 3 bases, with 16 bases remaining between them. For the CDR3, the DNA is TGCGCCAGCAGTTCTAATGAGGTCGTTACAGATACGCAGTATTTT. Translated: CASSSNEVVTDTQYF.

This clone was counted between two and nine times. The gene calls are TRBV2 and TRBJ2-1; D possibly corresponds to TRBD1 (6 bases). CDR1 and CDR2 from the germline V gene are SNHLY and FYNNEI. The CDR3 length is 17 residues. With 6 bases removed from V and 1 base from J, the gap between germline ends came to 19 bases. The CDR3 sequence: CASSREMNRASYNEQFF. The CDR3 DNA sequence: TGTGCCAGCAGCCGAGAGATGAACAGGGCATCCTACAATGAGCAGTTCTTC.

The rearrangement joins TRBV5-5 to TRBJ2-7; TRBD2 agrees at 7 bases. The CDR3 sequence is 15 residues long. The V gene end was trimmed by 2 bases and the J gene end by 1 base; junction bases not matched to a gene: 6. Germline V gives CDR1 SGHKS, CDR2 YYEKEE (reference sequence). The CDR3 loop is CASSFTSARSYEQYF. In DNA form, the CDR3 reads TGTGCCAGCAGCTTCACTAGCGCGCGTTCCTACGAGCAGTACTTC.

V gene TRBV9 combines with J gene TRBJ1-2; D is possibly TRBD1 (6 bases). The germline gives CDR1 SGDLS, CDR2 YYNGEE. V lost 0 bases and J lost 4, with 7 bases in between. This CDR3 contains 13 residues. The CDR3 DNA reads TGTGCCAGCAGCGTAGCCAGGGGCTATGGCTACACCTTC. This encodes CASSVARGYGYTF.

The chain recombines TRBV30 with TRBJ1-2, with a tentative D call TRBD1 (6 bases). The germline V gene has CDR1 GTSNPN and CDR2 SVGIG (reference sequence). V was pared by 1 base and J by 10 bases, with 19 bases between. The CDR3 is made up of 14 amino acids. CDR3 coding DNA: TGTGCCTGGAGTGCCGACACTACAGGGTTGATCTACACCTTC. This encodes CAWSADTTGLIYTF. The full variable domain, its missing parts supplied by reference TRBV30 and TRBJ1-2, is SQTIHQWPATLVQPVGSPLSLECTVEGTSNPNLYWYRQAAGRGLQLLFYSVGIGQISSEVPQNLSASRPQDRQFILSSKKLLLSDSGFYLCAWSADTTGLIYTFGSGTRLTVV.

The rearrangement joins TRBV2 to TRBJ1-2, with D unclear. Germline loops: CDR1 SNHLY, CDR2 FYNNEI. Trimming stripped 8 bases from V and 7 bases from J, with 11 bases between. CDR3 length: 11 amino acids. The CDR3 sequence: CASLDQVGYTF. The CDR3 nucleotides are TGTGCCAGCCTCGACCAGGTTGGCTACACCTTC.

The DNA for the CDR3 is TGTGCCAGCAGTTCACAGACAAACGAGCAGTACTTC. Residues: CASSSQTNEQYF. The rearrangement links TRBV6-1 to TRBJ2-7; D remains ambiguous. This CDR3 region has 12 residues. The V end was cut by 5 bases, the J end by 5 bases, with 10 bases between. The V gene's germline CDR1 is MNHNS and CDR2 SASEGT.

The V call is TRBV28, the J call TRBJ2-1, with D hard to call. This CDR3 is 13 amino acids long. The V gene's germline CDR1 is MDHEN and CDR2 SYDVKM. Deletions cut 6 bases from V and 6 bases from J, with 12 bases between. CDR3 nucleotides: TGTGCCAGCAGCCGAGTGTCCCCCAATGAGCAGTTCTTC. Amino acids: CASSRVSPNEQFF.

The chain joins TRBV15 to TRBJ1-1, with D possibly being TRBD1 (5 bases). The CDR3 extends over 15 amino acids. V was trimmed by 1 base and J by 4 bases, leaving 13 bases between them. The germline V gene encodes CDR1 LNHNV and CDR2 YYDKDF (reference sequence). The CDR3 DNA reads TGTGCCACCAGCAGAGTCTCCAGGGAGGGCACTGAAGCTTTCTTT. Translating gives CATSRVSREGTEAFF.

In DNA form, the CDR3 reads TGCAGCGTTGATAGGGCCCAGGGGGAGACCCAGTACTTC. Translation: CSVDRAQGETQYF. The chain employs TRBV29-1 and TRBJ2-5; D perhaps matches TRBD1 (6 bases). The CDR3 loop spans 13 amino acids. Trimming stripped 3 bases from V and 5 bases from J, with 13 bases between. The germline V gene has CDR1 SQVTM and CDR2 ANQGSEA.

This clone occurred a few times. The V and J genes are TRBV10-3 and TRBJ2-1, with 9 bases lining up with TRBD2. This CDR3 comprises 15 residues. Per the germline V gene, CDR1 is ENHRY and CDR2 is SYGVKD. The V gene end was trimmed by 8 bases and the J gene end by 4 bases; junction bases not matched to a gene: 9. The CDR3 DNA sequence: TGTGCCATCGAGTCTGGCGGGGGGGTATACAATGAGCAGTTCTTC. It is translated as CAIESGGGVYNEQFF.

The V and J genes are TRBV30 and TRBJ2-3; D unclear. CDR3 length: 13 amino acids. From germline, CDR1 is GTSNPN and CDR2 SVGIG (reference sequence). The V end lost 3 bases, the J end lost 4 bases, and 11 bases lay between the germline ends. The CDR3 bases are TGTGCCTGGAGACGGTCCGGAGCAGATACGCAGTATTTT. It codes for CAWRRSGADTQYF.

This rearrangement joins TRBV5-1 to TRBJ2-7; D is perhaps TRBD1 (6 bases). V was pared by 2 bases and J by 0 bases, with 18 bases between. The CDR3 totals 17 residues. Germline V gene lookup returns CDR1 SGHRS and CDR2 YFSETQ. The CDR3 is CASSLDGGRGSSYEQYF. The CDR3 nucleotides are TGCGCCAGCAGCTTAGATGGGGGCCGAGGGAGCTCCTACGAGCAGTACTTC.

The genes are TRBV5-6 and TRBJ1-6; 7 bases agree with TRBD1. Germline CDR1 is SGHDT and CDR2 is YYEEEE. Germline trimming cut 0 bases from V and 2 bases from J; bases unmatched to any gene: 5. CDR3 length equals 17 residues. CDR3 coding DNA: TGTGCCAGCAGCTTGGTATCAGGGGGACCCTATAATTCACCCCTCCACTTT. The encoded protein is CASSLVSGGPYNSPLHF.

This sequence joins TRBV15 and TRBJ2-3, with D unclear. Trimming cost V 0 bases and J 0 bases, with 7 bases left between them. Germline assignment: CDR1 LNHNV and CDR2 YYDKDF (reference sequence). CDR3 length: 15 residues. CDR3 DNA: TGTGCCACCAGCAGAGATCCTCTGAGCACAGATACGCAGTATTTT. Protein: CATSRDPLSTDTQYF. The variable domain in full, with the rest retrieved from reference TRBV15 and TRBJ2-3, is DAMVIQNPRYQVTQFGKPVTLSCSQTLNHNVMYWYQQKSSQAPKLLFHYYDKDFNNEADTPDNFQSRRPNTSFCFLDIRSPGLGDTAMYLCATSRDPLSTDTQYFGPGTRLTVL.

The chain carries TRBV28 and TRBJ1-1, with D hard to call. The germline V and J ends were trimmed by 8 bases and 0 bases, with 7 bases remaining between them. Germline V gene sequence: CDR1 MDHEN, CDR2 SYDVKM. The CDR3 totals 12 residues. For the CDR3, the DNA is TGTGCCAGCTCTACAGTGAACACTGAAGCTTTCTTT. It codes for CASSTVNTEAFF.

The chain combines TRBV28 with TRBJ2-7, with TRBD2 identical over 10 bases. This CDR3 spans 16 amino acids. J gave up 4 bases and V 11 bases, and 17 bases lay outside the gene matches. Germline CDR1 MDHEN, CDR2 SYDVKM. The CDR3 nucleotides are TGTGCCTCAAGGGGCCTGACTAGCGGGTTCCGATACGAGCAGTACTTC. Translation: CASRGLTSGFRYEQYF.

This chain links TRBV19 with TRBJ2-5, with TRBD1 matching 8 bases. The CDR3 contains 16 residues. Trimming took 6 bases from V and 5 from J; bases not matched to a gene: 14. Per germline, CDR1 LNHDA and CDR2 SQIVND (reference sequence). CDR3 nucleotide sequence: TGTGCCAGTAGCGCCCGGACAGGGCCTTCTAGGGAGACCCAGTACTTC. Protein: CASSARTGPSRETQYF.

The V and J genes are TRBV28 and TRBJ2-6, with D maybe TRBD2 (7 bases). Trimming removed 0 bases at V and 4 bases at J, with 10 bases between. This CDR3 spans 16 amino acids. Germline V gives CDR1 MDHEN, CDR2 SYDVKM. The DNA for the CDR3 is TGTGCCAGCAGTTTATGGGGGGGGCTCGGGGCCAACGTCCTGACTTTC. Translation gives CASSLWGGLGANVLTF.

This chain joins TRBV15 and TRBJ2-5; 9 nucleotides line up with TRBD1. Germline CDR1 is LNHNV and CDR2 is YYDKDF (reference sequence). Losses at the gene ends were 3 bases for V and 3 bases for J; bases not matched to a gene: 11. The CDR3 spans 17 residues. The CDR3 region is CATSRDLQGAGKETQYF. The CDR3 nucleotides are TGTGCCACCAGCAGGGACTTACAGGGGGCGGGGAAAGAGACCCAGTACTTC. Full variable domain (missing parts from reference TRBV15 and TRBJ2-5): DAMVIQNPRYQVTQFGKPVTLSCSQTLNHNVMYWYQQKSSQAPKLLFHYYDKDFNNEADTPDNFQSRRPNTSFCFLDIRSPGLGDTAMYLCATSRDLQGAGKETQYFGPGTRLLVL.

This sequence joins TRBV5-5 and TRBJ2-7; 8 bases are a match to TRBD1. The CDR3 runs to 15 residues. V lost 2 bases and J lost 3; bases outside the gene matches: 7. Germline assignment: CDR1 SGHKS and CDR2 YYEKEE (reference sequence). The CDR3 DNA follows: TGTGCCAGCAGCTTACTTTGGACAGGGAGCTACGAGCAGTACTTC. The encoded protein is CASSLLWTGSYEQYF.